The 12 T cell receptor beta chains below all came from one sample that was sequenced in a study of OX40 agonist ivuxolimab in advanced cancers. The table came from immunoSEQ multiplex PCR; TCRdb's copy has only in-frame clones and leaves some out. Found here are around 60,000 clones, approximately 84% of them singletons; the top ten hold approximately 2.9%. Sequencing was performed on CD4+ or CD8+ T cells sorted from blood, taken in a trial of the OX40 agonist ivuxolimab. These receptors all come from an adult with an advanced solid tumor such as melanoma, head and neck, liver or kidney cancer.

This clone was detected only a few times. The DNA for the CDR3 is TGTGCCAGCAGTCGCCTAGCGGGAGGCTCCGGGGAGCTGTTTTTT. Protein: CASSRLAGGSGELFF. The rearrangement uses TRBV6-5 and TRBJ2-2; 11 bases map to TRBD2. V was clipped by 5 bases and J by 6 bases; unmatched bases: 5. The CDR3 length is 15 residues. Per the germline V gene, CDR1 is MNHEY and CDR2 is SVGAGI.

The rearrangement joins TRBV6-1 to TRBJ1-4, with 7 bases aligning to TRBD1. This CDR3 is 17 amino acids long. CDR1 is MNHNS, CDR2 SASEGT, per germline. The V and J ends lost 3 bases and 7 bases, in that order; junction bases with no gene match: 14. The CDR3 nucleotides read TGTGCCAGCAGTGATGGATCTAAGGGGGCTTGGAGTGAAAAACTGTTTTTT. It translates to CASSDGSKGAWSEKLFF.

A single count supports this clone. This chain links TRBV30 with TRBJ1-1; D might be TRBD1 (6 bases). Trimming left V 1 base short and J 6 bases short, with 12 bases between. The CDR3 consists of 13 residues. Germline V gene lookup returns CDR1 GTSNPN and CDR2 SVGIG (reference sequence). CDR3 nucleotides: TGTGCCTGGAGTGGCCAGGGGTACTCTGAAGCTTTCTTT. Its translation: CAWSGQGYSEAFF. Combining the CDR3 with reference TRBV30 and TRBJ1-1 gives the whole variable domain SQTIHQWPATLVQPVGSPLSLECTVEGTSNPNLYWYRQAAGRGLQLLFYSVGIGQISSEVPQNLSASRPQDRQFILSSKKLLLSDSGFYLCAWSGQGYSEAFFGQGTRLTVV.

This sequence joins TRBV11-3 and TRBJ2-7; 10 bases match TRBD1. CDR3 size: 14 residues. Trimming removed 5 bases from V and 6 bases from J; junction bases left unmatched: 7. CDR1 and CDR2 from the germline V gene are SGHNT and YENEEA. The CDR3 loop is CASSRDRGHAEQYF. The DNA for the CDR3 is TGTGCCAGCAGCCGAGACAGGGGGCACGCCGAGCAGTACTTC.

The chain uses TRBV18 and TRBJ2-7; 11 bases agree with TRBD2. CDR3 length: 14 amino acids. The germline gives CDR1 KGHSH, CDR2 LQKENI. V was pared by 3 bases and J by 3 bases, with 1 base of the junction left unmatched. The CDR3, as DNA: TGTGCCAGCTCACCTACTAGCGGGAGCTACGAGCAGTACTTC. This gives the protein CASSPTSGSYEQYF. The full variable domain, with the rest looked up from reference TRBV18 and TRBJ2-7, is NAGVMQNPRHLVRRRGQEARLRCSPMKGHSHVYWYRQLPEEGLKFMVYLQKENIIDESGMPKERFSAEFPKEGPSILRIQQVVRGDSAAYFCASSPTSGSYEQYFGPGTRLTVT.

The rearrangement links TRBV9 to TRBJ1-5; TRBD1 aligns across 11 bases. V dropped 6 bases and J dropped 2; count of bases not matched to a gene: 7. The CDR3 consists of 16 residues. Germline CDR1 SGDLS, CDR2 YYNGEE. CDR3 DNA sequence: TGTGCCAGCACCCCCGGGACAGGGGGGCGCAATCAGCCCCAGCATTTT. This sequence encodes CASTPGTGGRNQPQHF. The full variable domain, with the rest looked up from reference TRBV9 and TRBJ1-5, is DSGVTQTPKHLITATGQRVTLRCSPRSGDLSVYWYQQSLDQGLQFLIQYYNGEERAKGNILERFSAQQFPDLHSELNLSSLELGDSALYFCASTPGTGGRNQPQHFGDGTRLSIL.

The V and J genes are TRBV11-2 and TRBJ1-1; 7 bases are a match to TRBD1. V lost 5 bases, J lost 1 base, and 7 bases stayed unmatched. The CDR3 sequence is 15 residues long. The V gene's germline CDR1 is SGHAT and CDR2 FQNNGV. The CDR3 is CASSLRGQSNTEAFF. Written as DNA, the CDR3 is TGTGCCAGCAGCCTCCGGGGACAGTCGAACACTGAAGCTTTCTTT. The full variable domain, its missing parts supplied by reference TRBV11-2 and TRBJ1-1, is EAGVAQSPRYKIIEKRQSVAFWCNPISGHATLYWYQQILGQGPKLLIQFQNNGVVDDSQLPKDRFSAERLKGVDSTLKIQPAKLEDSAVYLCASSLRGQSNTEAFFGQGTRLTVV.

The chain employs TRBV6-1 and TRBJ1-1; D is uncertain. CDR3 length: 14 amino acids. Deletions cut 3 bases from V and 1 base from J, with 9 bases between. The V gene's germline CDR1 is MNHNS and CDR2 SASEGT. The CDR3 here is CASSERLENTEAFF. The CDR3 region has the DNA TGTGCCAGCAGTGAGAGGCTAGAGAACACTGAAGCTTTCTTT.

The chain links TRBV29-1 to TRBJ2-1, with D hard to call. The CDR3 is 12 residues long. Trimming pared 3 bases from V and 3 bases from J, leaving 6 bases between. Germline V lookup: CDR1 SQVTM, CDR2 ANQGSEA. The CDR3 here is CSVDTNYNEQFF. CDR3 bases: TGCAGCGTTGATACTAACTACAATGAGCAGTTCTTC.

This chain uses TRBV27 with TRBJ2-5; D remains ambiguous. The V end lost 0 bases, the J end lost 1 base, and 9 bases lay between the germline ends. The V gene's germline CDR1 is MNHEY and CDR2 SMNVEV (reference sequence). The CDR3 consists of 15 residues. The CDR3: CASSLSHPIQETQYF. In DNA form, the CDR3 reads TGTGCCAGCAGTTTATCACACCCAATCCAAGAGACCCAGTACTTC.

The chain's CDR3 is CASSQTASYGYTF. CDR3 DNA: TGTGCCAGCAGCCAGACAGCAAGCTATGGCTACACCTTC. This sequence joins TRBV7-6 and TRBJ1-2; D might be TRBD1 (5 bases). V shed 5 bases and J shed 4 bases, with 11 bases lying between them. The germline V gene encodes CDR1 SGHVS and CDR2 FNYEAQ. This CDR3 comprises 13 residues.

This clone was found a few times. The gene calls are TRBV18 and TRBJ1-2; a possible D gene is TRBD1 (6 bases). The CDR3 has 18 amino acids. CDR1 is KGHSH and CDR2 is LQKENI in the germline V gene. The V end lost 5 bases, the J end lost 2 bases, and 24 bases lay between the germline ends. This CDR3 reads CASSVLGTWPNTNYGYTF. In DNA, the CDR3 is TGTGCCAGCTCAGTTTTAGGGACATGGCCGAATACAAACTATGGCTACACCTTC.